This T cell receptor (beta chain) was identified during a study of cytomegalovirus exposure and HLA in healthy donors (dated by TCRdb to 2017 to 2019). Background on the whole study: An earlier analysis of roughly 630 of the donors reported 250 to 300 Gb of sequence data and roughly 110 million unique TCR beta sequences from roughly 180 million T cells. Donor age, sex, ethnicity and CMV serostatus were collected together with the repertoire data. Every discovery cohort repertoire had been produced on one sequencing platform. To predict cytomegalovirus infection status, the study brought together high-throughput TCR immunosequencing, statistical association of individual TCRs with disease status, and machine learning. Across roughly 420 genotyped donors of the cohort, an average of roughly 250,000 unique TCR beta nucleotide sequences per donor were sequenced, and approximately 19% of those sequences were non-productive. The study used immunosequencing to profile the T cell repertoires of several hundred subjects and linked those repertoires to cytomegalovirus serostatus. In addition to the first cohort of hundreds of subjects, a separate validation cohort of 120 different subjects was used. Because of strong linkage in the cohort, five DR-DQ haplotypes were treated as single units for association and clustering. An earlier analysis of around 540 of the donors applied high-throughput TCR beta sequencing to assess whether each TCR beta V gene segment acted as functional or pseudogenic. Typing coverage differed by locus: A, B, C, DRB1 and DQB1 were typed in roughly 629-630 donors, DQA1 in 500 to 550, DPA1 in 600 to 610, and DPB1 in approximately 450. A later genetic analysis used genome-wide SNP genotypes for about 55% of the 666 donors, treating that subset as a discovery cohort. The study aimed to test whether signatures of past pathogen exposure could be identified by cataloging public T cell receptors. Rather than using new phenotypic data, the later analysis identified candidate immune exposures from TCR beta sequences and from how often those sequences occurred across donors. Of the 350 to 400 genotyped donors, about 80% fell in the genetic ancestry cluster associated with self-reported Caucasian donors. An early release covering around 630 HLA-typed donors comprised approximately 300 gigabases of sequencing data and around 80 million unique TCR sequences. In a later analysis, previously published TCR beta repertoires from 550 to 700 donors were re-analyzed and high-resolution HLA genotyping was added so that TCR occurrence patterns could be studied. HLA typing included class I and class II loci at four-digit resolution.

Libraries were constructed by the immunoSEQ multiplex PCR assay. For the multiplex PCR, a mixture combining 60 forward primers for TCR Vbeta segments and 13 reverse primers for TCR Jbeta segments was used. Amplification of the CDR3 region of rearranged TCR beta genes was performed with a multiplex PCR assay on genomic DNA. Amplified TCR beta libraries were sequenced as 87-base-pair reads on the Illumina HiSeq System. Turning to the authors' computational methods: Across the roughly 670 repertoires, a later analysis counted 78 million or so unique TCR beta chains, roughly 11 million of which were shared by at least two donors. A nearest-neighbor algorithm error-corrected the raw reads and collapsed the reads into unique sequences, merging closely related sequences to remove PCR and sequencing errors. CDR3 sequences were aligned to IMGT reference sequences to assign V, D and J gene segments. Each retained sequence needed at least a six-nucleotide match to both a V gene segment and a J gene segment. Rearrangements were classified as productive when the CDR3 lacked stop codons and remained in frame with V and J, and all other rearrangements were classified as non-productive. CDR3 was defined by IMGT convention, running from the second conserved V-encoded cysteine to the conserved J-encoded phenylalanine. The earlier analysis of fewer than 750 of the donors excluded sequences that lacked an unambiguous match to a single V gene segment. In an earlier analysis of several hundred of the donors, V segments were called functional above 56.7% productive rearrangements and were called segregating when the between-donor standard deviation exceeded 5%. To diagnose cytomegalovirus status from the catalog of TCR beta chain sequences, a statistical classification framework was built. In a later analysis, TCR nucleotide sequences were compared against IMGT/GENE-DB human TR gene sequences so that V and J genes could be assigned. Using the TCRdist pipeline, a later analysis assigned CDR3 sequences along with most-parsimonious VDJ recombination scenarios. In a later analysis, every TCR beta chain was defined by the combination of its CDR3 amino acid sequence and its V-gene family, and reads without a unique V-gene family were dropped. A later analysis removed 592 highly shared, low-generation-probability nucleotide sequences to deal with suspected cross-contamination and a sequencing artifact. In a later analysis, a clonal expansion index for each public chain was calculated from normalized within-repertoire ranks of inferred template counts. In a later analysis, generation probabilities were computed using a VDJ recombination model fitted to out-of-frame rearrangements, and the results were checked against IGoR. In a later analysis, hypergeometric tests were used to score TCR-TCR, TCR-HLA and TCR-CMV co-occurrence, with a repertoire-size bias correction applied to TCR pairs. In a later analysis, false discovery rates were estimated by permuting HLA or CMV assignments 20 times. In a later analysis, co-occurring TCRs were grouped using DBSCAN, with TCRdist sequence similarity added in when clustering inside HLA-allele-positive subsets. Repertoires with fewer than 30,000 or more than 120,000 public chains, plus five repertoires with anomalous nucleotide sharing, were excluded from co-occurrence clustering. TCRdb limited this immuneACCESS table to in-frame rearrangements with V and J called. A share of clones is missing; checked studies link under half to unresolved V genes, and the rest is unexplained. From that table come the V and J calls and clone size; the DNA was used to work out D and trimming. This sample holds 150,000 to 200,000 clones; 70% to 80% were observed only once. The ten largest clones capture less than 2.5% of the sample.

General conclusions and limits of the study: In a later analysis, HLA-associated TCR beta chains were found to be more clonally expanded and to have lower generation probabilities than equally common non-associated chains. When HLA alleles, especially DR and DQ, strongly co-occurred, attributing TCR associations to individual alleles was difficult. The only immune exposure information available for the cohort was CMV serostatus. In vitro tests confirmed that a few of the cytomegalovirus-associated TCR beta chains recognize cytomegalovirus antigens. An association between a missense DCLRE1C variant and V-gene and J-gene trimming of TCR beta chains was found in a later genetic analysis and replicated in an independent cohort. The study gave a list of 150 to 200 TCR beta chains associated with cytomegalovirus. Because the 87-base-pair reads could not distinguish some IMGT-functional V segments, including TRBV6-2 and TRBV6-3, those segments were excluded. The authors suggested that the approach could potentially be generalized to other disease states and immunological phenotypes. Sequencing depth was assumed to be roughly uniform across donors in the presence/absence analyses, though that assumption may not hold. A later genetic analysis reported fewer N-insertions in productive TCRs among donors in an Asian-associated ancestry cluster than the roughly 650-donor mean. In a later analysis, the rate of TCR association differed among HLA loci, with DRB1 alleles having the most associated TCRs and HLA-C alleles having the fewest. A group of highly shared sequence variants was considered likely to be a technical artifact of the sequencing pipeline. The classifier was reported to diagnose cytomegalovirus status with high specificity and sensitivity in both the original cohort and the validation cohort. About 17 rarely observed V segments, including chromosome 9 orphons, were excluded from the earlier analysis of several hundred of the donors because counts were too low. A later analysis associated 16,951 TCR beta sequences with specific HLA alleles at a false discovery rate of 0.05. According to a later analysis, parvovirus B19, influenza, CMV and Epstein-Barr virus appeared linked to several top co-occurrence clusters. Correlated functional status among segregating V segments might be attributable to linkage disequilibrium, but an unknown experimental factor could not be ruled out. In a later analysis, most CMV-associated TCR beta chains were found to appear HLA-restricted, with HLA associations seemingly driven largely by CMV exposure. In an earlier analysis of 587 of the donors, most TCR beta V segments appeared in productive rearrangements about 87% or about 30% of the time, broadly matching IMGT annotations. Most TCR sequences were observed very rarely across donors, whereas some public TCRs were present in many individuals. A further reported finding was that TCR beta sequences accurately predicted the HLA-A and HLA-B alleles for most subjects in the first cohort. Because HLA typing was missing for some donors at each locus, association tests included only the typed subset. The cohort was sequenced for TCR beta chains only, and without alpha or paired-chain data the features that could be detected were limited.

Comment on this clone: Its antigen has not been determined. No base quality values were provided; no much bigger clone lies one nucleotide off.

The cohort comprised 550 to 700 healthy bone marrow donors. At the time of sampling, all cohort members were nominally healthy, though unrecorded immune exposures were likely present. The donor was CMV seronegative and belonged to the group of 380 or so seronegative cohort members. Every donor gave a peripheral blood sample, and the peripheral blood mononuclear cells from that sample were used for TCR beta sequencing. Genomic DNA extraction from the blood cell samples was performed with the Qiagen DNeasy Blood Extraction Kit. Compared with germline, V lacks 5 bases and J lacks 8 bases; bases without a gene match: 12. Counted from cysteine to phenylalanine, this CDR3 has 15 amino acids. Only the CDR3 region is kept as DNA, spanning 45 bases read in frame from base 1. According to the germline V gene, CDR1 reads MDHEN and CDR2 reads SYDVKM.

The sequence is built from TRBV28 and TRBJ2-4; 7 of the junction bases match TRBD2. The clonotype comes from a woman in her fifties or sixties in good health and CMV-seronegative. Source material: PBMCs. CDR3 protein: CASSRPLGGGDIQYF. In nucleotides, the sequence is TGTGCCAGCAGTAGACCCCTGGGGGGGGGAGACATTCAGTACTTC.